Presented here are 25 T cell receptor beta chains from one specimen sequenced in a study of tumor-infiltrating lymphocytes in localized non-small cell lung cancer. The repertoire was sequenced with immunoSEQ multiplex PCR; TCRdb's copy has only in-frame clones and lacks some. Of thousands of clones listed, 55% to 75% are singletons. The source material was uninvolved lung tissue not adjacent to the tumor. These receptors originate from a human donor with non-small cell lung cancer.

The chain recombines TRBV5-6 with TRBJ1-1; D is unresolved. The V end was cut by 0 bases, the J end by 4 bases, with 7 bases between. This CDR3 region has 13 residues. In germline, CDR1 is SGHDT, CDR2 YYEEEE. The DNA for the CDR3 is TGTGCCAGCAGCTTGGTTGCGGGCACTGAAGCTTTCTTT. This sequence encodes CASSLVAGTEAFF.

The table lists this clone with a few counts. The chain carries TRBV19 and TRBJ1-5; D may be TRBD1 (6 bases). The germline gives CDR1 LNHDA, CDR2 SQIVND (reference sequence). The germline V and J ends were trimmed by 9 bases and 4 bases, with 13 bases remaining between them. The CDR3 consists of 13 residues. Here the CDR3 DNA reads TGTGCCAGCAGGGGACACCGAAATCAGCCCCAGCATTTT. It encodes CASRGHRNQPQHF.

J is TRBJ2-3 and V is TRBV5-6; TRBD2 aligns across 9 bases. With V trimmed by 4 bases and J by 2 bases, 5 bases remained unmatched. CDR3 length: 15 residues. The germline gives CDR1 SGHDT, CDR2 YYEEEE. The CDR3 nucleotides read TGTGCCAGCAGCGACGGGACTAGCATCACAGATACGCAGTATTTT. This encodes CASSDGTSITDTQYF.

This clone turned up a few times. The rearrangement uses TRBV30 and TRBJ1-1; perhaps TRBD1 as D (5 bases). Trimming removed 2 bases at V and 6 bases at J, with 10 bases between. The CDR3 sequence is 12 residues long. CDR1 and CDR2 from the germline V gene are GTSNPN and SVGIG (reference sequence). The DNA for the CDR3 is TGTGCCTGGAGTAGGGGTGGGTCTGAAGCTTTCTTT. This codes for CAWSRGGSEAFF.

The chain carries TRBV7-3 and TRBJ2-7; D tentatively fits TRBD1 or TRBD2 (6 bases each). Germline V gives CDR1 SGHTA, CDR2 FQGTGA. V was trimmed by 1 base and J by 7 bases, leaving 14 bases between them. This CDR3 spans 14 amino acids. The CDR3 loop reads CASSLMGGSREQYF. In DNA, the CDR3 is TGTGCCAGCAGCTTAATGGGGGGCTCGCGTGAGCAGTACTTC.

The V call is TRBV29-1, the J call TRBJ2-1, with D perhaps matching TRBD2 (5 bases). This CDR3 contains 16 residues. Germline V CDR1 and CDR2: SQVTM, ANQGSEA. The V end lost 0 bases, the J end lost 8 bases, and 20 bases lay between the germline ends. The CDR3 DNA reads TGCAGCGTTGAAGAGTCTGGAGATCGGGATAGGGATGAGCAGTTCTTC. As protein: CSVEESGDRDRDEQFF.

This clone showed up just once. The rearrangement uses TRBV14 and TRBJ2-3; D possibly corresponds to TRBD2 (7 bases). V gave up 2 bases and J gave up 1 base, with 10 bases separating them. Germline CDR1 reads SGHDN; CDR2 reads FVKESK. This CDR3 is 15 amino acids long. The chain's CDR3 is CASSQRGAGTDTQYF. In DNA form, the CDR3 reads TGTGCCAGCAGCCAACGGGGGGCTGGCACAGATACGCAGTATTTT.

In this sample, this clone turned up a few times. The chain carries TRBV5-1 and TRBJ2-7; 9 bases are a match to TRBD2. Per germline, CDR1 SGHRS and CDR2 YFSETQ. Losses at the gene ends were 0 bases for V and 3 bases for J; bases not matched to a gene: 1. The CDR3 spans 14 residues. Here the CDR3 reads CASSLGLAVYEQYF. The CDR3 DNA sequence: TGCGCCAGCAGCTTGGGACTAGCGGTCTACGAGCAGTACTTC.

The rearrangement joins TRBV29-1 to TRBJ2-5; a possible D gene is TRBD2 (5 bases). Between the trimmed V and J ends, which lost 4 bases and 0 bases, there was a span of 12 bases. CDR3 length: 14 amino acids. Germline values: CDR1 SQVTM, CDR2 ANQGSEA. CDR3 nucleotide sequence: TGCAGCGTTGTCCCCTACGGGAACCAAGAGACCCAGTACTTC. Its protein is CSVVPYGNQETQYF.

This clone was counted a few times. CDR3 loop: CASSEGLGTEQETQYF. CDR3 nucleotide sequence: TGTGCCAGCAGTGAAGGTTTGGGGACCGAGCAAGAGACCCAGTACTTC. V and J are TRBV25-1 and TRBJ2-5; D is perhaps TRBD1 or TRBD2 (5 bases each). CDR3 size: 16 residues. The V end lost 2 bases, the J end lost 2 bases, and 15 bases lay between the germline ends. Germline V CDR1 and CDR2: MGHDK, SYGVNS.

The genes are TRBV11-2 and TRBJ2-1; 8 nucleotides align to TRBD2. The V gene's germline CDR1 is SGHAT and CDR2 FQNNGV. V was pared by 5 bases and J by 2 bases, with 8 bases of the junction left unmatched. CDR3 length equals 16 residues. CDR3 bases: TGTGCCAGCAGCCTAAACCGGGGGGGCACCTACAATGAGCAGTTCTTC. Its protein product is CASSLNRGGTYNEQFF.

The chain carries TRBV7-6 and TRBJ2-5; D is unresolved. Germline assignment: CDR1 SGHVS and CDR2 FNYEAQ. The CDR3 is 13 residues long. V was clipped by 3 bases and J by 5 bases, with 10 bases between them. The CDR3 loop reads CASSFGLGETQYF. CDR3 bases: TGTGCCAGCAGCTTTGGGTTAGGGGAGACCCAGTACTTC. The complete variable domain, with remaining parts taken from reference TRBV7-6 and TRBJ2-5, reads GAGVSQSPRYKVTKRGQDVALRCDPISGHVSLYWYRQALGQGPEFLTYFNYEAQQDKSGLPNDRFSAERPEGSISTLTIQRTEQRDSAMYRCASSFGLGETQYFGPGTRLLVL.

The chain recombines TRBV28 with TRBJ2-7; D gene uncertain. Per the germline V gene, CDR1 is MDHEN and CDR2 is SYDVKM. The V gene lost 8 bases and the J gene lost 9 bases, with 20 bases spanning the gap. The CDR3 extends over 13 amino acids. In nucleotides, the CDR3 is TGTGCCAGCTGTCCGTCCGAACCTCCGACGCAGTACTTC. Its protein product is CASCPSEPPTQYF.

This sequence joins TRBV3-1 (or the pseudogene TRBV3-2) and TRBJ2-4; no clear D. The end of the DNA is better explained by TRBJ2-5, so the J call may be wrong. From germline, CDR1 is LGHDT and CDR2 YNNKEL (reference sequence). This CDR3 comprises 8 residues. The CDR3 DNA follows: TGTGCCAGCACGACCCAGTACTTC. This codes for CASTTQYF.

This clone was found a few times. The chain links TRBV29-1 to TRBJ1-3; D is perhaps TRBD1 (6 bases). CDR1 and CDR2 (germline): SQVTM, ANQGSEA. The ends were cut back, 6 bases at V and 1 base at J, with 7 bases in the middle. CDR3 length: 12 amino acids. In DNA, the CDR3 is TGCAGCGTCACAGGGTCTGGAAACACCATATATTTT. Translating it yields CSVTGSGNTIYF.

The table lists this clone with a few counts. The chain joins TRBV2 to TRBJ2-1; D gene uncertain. Trimming cost V 4 bases and J 0 bases, with 10 bases left between them. The CDR3 runs 15 residues. Germline V lookup: CDR1 SNHLY, CDR2 FYNNEI. CDR3 in amino acids: CASSGSISSYNEQFF. The DNA of the CDR3 is TGTGCCAGCAGTGGGTCTATCAGCTCCTACAATGAGCAGTTCTTC. The entire variable domain, with the rest obtained from reference TRBV2 and TRBJ2-1, is as follows: EPEVTQTPSHQVTQMGQEVILRCVPISNHLYFYWYRQILGQKVEFLVSFYNNEISEKSEIFDDQFSVERPDGSNFTLKIRSTKLEDSAMYFCASSGSISSYNEQFFGPGTRLTVL.

This rearrangement joins TRBV7-1 to TRBJ2-5, with D uncertain. TRBV7-1 is marked as an open reading frame, function uncertain. V was cut by 6 bases and J by 6 bases, with 14 bases left in between. The CDR3 contains 13 residues. CDR3: CASRPSLPQTQYF. For the CDR3, the DNA is TGTGCCAGCAGGCCCTCACTGCCCCAGACCCAGTACTTC.

The chain couples TRBV5-1 to TRBJ1-1; D is ambiguous. CDR1 is SGHRS, CDR2 YFSETQ, per germline. V lost 5 bases to trimming and J lost 8 bases, with 16 bases between them. There are 13 residues in the CDR3. Here the CDR3 reads CASSEGERREAFF. As DNA, the CDR3 is TGCGCCAGCAGTGAGGGAGAAAGGAGAGAAGCTTTCTTT.

The chain couples TRBV28 to TRBJ1-2, with D possibly matching TRBD1 (5 bases). The CDR3 has 13 amino acids. Trimming removed 3 bases from V and 4 bases from J, with 9 bases in between. Per the germline V gene, CDR1 is MDHEN and CDR2 is SYDVKM. CDR3 DNA sequence: TGTGCCAGCAGTTTTCAGGGAGCCTATGGCTACACCTTC. It translates to CASSFQGAYGYTF.

The rearrangement uses TRBV7-6 and TRBJ2-3; 12 bases align to TRBD2. J gave up 5 bases and V 8 bases, and 2 bases lay outside the gene matches. This CDR3 comprises 13 residues. Germline CDR1 and CDR2: SGHVS and FNYEAQ. For the CDR3, the DNA is TGTGCCAGCGGACTAGCGGGGTTAGATACGCAGTATTTT. It is translated as CASGLAGLDTQYF.

The chain joins TRBV7-2 to TRBJ2-7, with a tentative D call TRBD1 (5 bases). The CDR3 is 14 residues long. Germline V gives CDR1 SGHTA, CDR2 FQGNSA. V was trimmed by 2 bases and J by 1 base, leaving 9 bases between them. DNA for the CDR3: TGTGCCAGCAGCTTAACCACAGGTTCCTACGAGCAGTACTTC. This encodes CASSLTTGSYEQYF.

This clone has a single count. This chain uses TRBV29-1 with TRBJ1-1; D possibly corresponds to TRBD1 (6 bases). From germline, CDR1 is SQVTM and CDR2 ANQGSEA. The CDR3 is 16 amino acids. V shed 4 bases and J shed 2 bases, with 20 bases lying between them. CDR3 DNA: TGCAGCGTTGGTAACCCAACAGGGACAACAAACACTGAAGCTTTCTTT. Protein product: CSVGNPTGTTNTEAFF.

The chain links TRBV11-3 to TRBJ1-2; the D gene is possibly TRBD1 (5 bases). The germline gives CDR1 SGHNT, CDR2 YENEEA. V was clipped by 3 bases and J by 4 bases, with 12 bases between them. The length of the CDR3 is 14 residues. CDR3 nucleotides: TGTGCCAGCAGCTTGGGCAGGGAAAGCTATGGCTACACCTTC. This translates into CASSLGRESYGYTF.

The chain uses TRBV28 and TRBJ2-7; no firm D call. The CDR3 length is 11 residues. The V gene's germline CDR1 is MDHEN and CDR2 SYDVKM. Trimming took 5 bases from V and 12 from J, leaving 14 bases between them. The CDR3 DNA reads as TGTGCCAGCAGTGTACGTGGAGTTCCGTACTTC. Amino acids: CASSVRGVPYF. Full variable domain (outside the CDR3, taken from reference TRBV28 and TRBJ2-7): DVKVTQSSRYLVKRTGEKVFLECVQDMDHENMFWYRQDPGLGLRLIYFSYDVKMKEKGDIPEGYSVSREKKERFSLILESASTNQTSMYLCASSVRGVPYFGPGTRLTVT.

This clone is deemed large (0.1 to 1%). The chain employs TRBV18 and TRBJ2-1; 13 bases map to TRBD2. The CDR3 has 19 residues. Germline V gene sequence: CDR1 KGHSH, CDR2 LQKENI. V gave up 2 bases and J gave up 0 bases; unmatched junction bases: 7. CDR3 DNA: TGTGCCAGCTCACCAGTGACTAGCGGGAGGCGTAGCTCCTACAATGAGCAGTTCTTC. Translating gives CASSPVTSGRRSSYNEQFF.